This T cell receptor (beta chain) comes out of a study of blood T cell repertoires in COVID-19. The CDR3 loop spans 13 amino acids. CDR1 is SNHLY, CDR2 FYNNEI, per germline. V was cut by 7 bases and J by 3 bases, with 12 bases left in between. This clone was seen a handful of times. TCRdb keeps only in-frame clones here, not all; method: immunoSEQ multiplex PCR. The table shows 180,000 or so clones, with roughly 77% occurring only once. The receptor was derived from a woman aged 80 or older with COVID-19, enrolled during active disease. The chain has TRBV2 and TRBJ1-1; D may be TRBD1 (6 bases). The specimen sequenced was peripheral blood. CDR3 sequence (DNA): TGTGCCAGCACTGACAGGAAGGACACTGAAGCTTTCTTT. This gives the protein CASTDRKDTEAFF.